These 3 T cell receptor beta chains were all obtained from the same sample, sequenced in a study of T cell responses to AZD1222 COVID-19 vaccine. Sequenced by immunoSEQ multiplex PCR; TCRdb stores in-frame clones only, minus some. The sample includes over 100,000 clones, over 75% of them seen just once. Sequencing used peripheral blood, obtained 28 days after the second AZD1222 dose. The receptors were sampled from an adult who received the AZD1222 COVID-19 vaccine.

The V gene is TRBV28, the J gene TRBJ1-3, with 8 bases fitting TRBD1. J lost 8 bases, V lost 0 bases, and 3 bases had no gene match. The CDR3 extends over 14 amino acids. Germline V lookup: CDR1 MDHEN, CDR2 SYDVKM. The CDR3 reads CASSLWKQGDTIYF. The CDR3 DNA is TGTGCCAGCAGTTTATGGAAACAGGGGGACACCATATATTTT. The whole variable domain, filled in from reference TRBV28 and TRBJ1-3, reads DVKVTQSSRYLVKRTGEKVFLECVQDMDHENMFWYRQDPGLGLRLIYFSYDVKMKEKGDIPEGYSVSREKKERFSLILESASTNQTSMYLCASSLWKQGDTIYFGEGSWLTVV.

V is TRBV5-6 and J is TRBJ2-7; D is unclear. V was pared by 2 bases and J by 3 bases, with 15 bases between. The germline gives CDR1 SGHDT, CDR2 YYEEEE. The CDR3 loop spans 15 amino acids. CDR3 loop: CASSFFGERYYEQYF. CDR3 DNA sequence: TGTGCCAGCAGCTTCTTCGGTGAGAGATACTACGAGCAGTACTTC.

The chain joins TRBV4-3 to TRBJ1-1, with D uncertain. This CDR3 comprises 14 residues. V lost 0 bases to trimming and J lost 0 bases, with 5 bases between them. Germline CDR1 and CDR2: LGHNA and YSLEER. The CDR3 DNA sequence: TGCGCCAGCAGCCAAGATTCCCTGAACACTGAAGCTTTCTTT. The encoded protein is CASSQDSLNTEAFF.